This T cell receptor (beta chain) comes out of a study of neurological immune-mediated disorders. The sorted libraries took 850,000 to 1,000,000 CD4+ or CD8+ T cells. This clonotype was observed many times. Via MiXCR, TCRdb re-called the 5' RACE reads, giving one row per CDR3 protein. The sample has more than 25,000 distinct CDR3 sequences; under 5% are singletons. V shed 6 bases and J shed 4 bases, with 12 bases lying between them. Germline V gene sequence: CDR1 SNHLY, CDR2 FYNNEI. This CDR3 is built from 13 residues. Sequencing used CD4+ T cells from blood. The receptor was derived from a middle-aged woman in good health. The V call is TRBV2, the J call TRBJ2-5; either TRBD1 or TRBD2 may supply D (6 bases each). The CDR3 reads CASSLRGGETQYF. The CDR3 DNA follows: TGTGCCAGCAGCCTCAGGGGAGGAGAGACCCAGTACTTC.